The clone carrying this T cell receptor beta chain has only one observation. Antigen unknown. The data belong to a study of PD-1 blockade in classical Hodgkin lymphoma. Study-wide results and limits: By C4D1 there was a significant rise in CD4+ TCR diversity but not in CD8+ TCR diversity. When set against healthy donors, newly diagnosed patients were reported to show lower baseline TCR diversity.

Libraries were prepared by immunoSEQ multiplex PCR; TCRdb keeps only in-frame clonotypes and omits some of them. The sample carries around 43,000 clones, around 80% recorded once. There was relapse after autologous stem cell transplantation in every patient, and there was variation in brentuximab vedotin exposure. Germline V gives CDR1 MGHRA, CDR2 YSYEKL. V was shortened by 0 bases and J by 2 bases, with 10 bases between the two germline ends. The CDR3 loop spans 16 amino acids. The TCR sequence derives from a human donor with classical Hodgkin lymphoma. Sequencing used peripheral blood mononuclear cells (PBMCs), obtained at baseline. The chain has TRBV4-1 and TRBJ2-2; a weak D match, TRBD1 (5 bases). The CDR3 coding sequence is TGCGCCAGCAGCCAAGATGAGGACATAAACACCGGGGAGCTGTTTTTT. Residues: CASSQDEDINTGELFF.